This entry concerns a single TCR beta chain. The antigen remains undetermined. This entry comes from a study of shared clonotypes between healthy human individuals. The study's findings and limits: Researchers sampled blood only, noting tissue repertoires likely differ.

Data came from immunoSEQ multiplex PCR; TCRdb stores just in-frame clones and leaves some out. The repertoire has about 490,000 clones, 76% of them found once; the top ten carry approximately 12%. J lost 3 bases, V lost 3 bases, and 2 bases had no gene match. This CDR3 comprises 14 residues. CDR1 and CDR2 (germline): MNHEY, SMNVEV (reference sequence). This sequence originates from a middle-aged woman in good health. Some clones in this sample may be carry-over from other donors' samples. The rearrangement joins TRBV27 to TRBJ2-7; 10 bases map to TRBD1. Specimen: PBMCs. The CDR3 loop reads CASSLRTGGYEQYF. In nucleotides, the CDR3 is TGTGCCAGCAGTTTGCGGACAGGGGGCTACGAGCAGTACTTC.